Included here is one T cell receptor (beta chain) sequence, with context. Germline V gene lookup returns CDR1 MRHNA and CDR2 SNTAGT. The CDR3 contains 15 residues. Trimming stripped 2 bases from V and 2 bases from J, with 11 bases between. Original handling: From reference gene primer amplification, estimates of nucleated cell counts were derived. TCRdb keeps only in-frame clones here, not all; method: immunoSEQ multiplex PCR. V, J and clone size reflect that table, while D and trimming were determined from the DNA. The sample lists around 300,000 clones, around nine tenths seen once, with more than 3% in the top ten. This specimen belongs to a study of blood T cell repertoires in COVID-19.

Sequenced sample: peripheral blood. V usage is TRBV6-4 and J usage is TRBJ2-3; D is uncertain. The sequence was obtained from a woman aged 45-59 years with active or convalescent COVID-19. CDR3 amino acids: CASSDTPTDTDTQYF. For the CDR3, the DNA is TGTGCCAGCAGTGACACCCCCACAGACACAGATACGCAGTATTTT.